The T cell receptor beta chain under discussion was sequenced for a study of Tregs in tolerant kidney transplant recipients (dated by TCRdb to about 2019). For the wider study: The study applied TCRbeta sequencing to find donor-specific regulatory T cells before combined kidney and bone marrow transplantation and then followed those same cells after transplant. Several methods of expanding Tregs specific for an allogeneic donor were compared by TCRbeta repertoire sequencing in 3 healthy controls. Points the paper makes about the study in general: The most biologically relevant and donor-specific TCRbeta repertoire appeared to be identified by expanding Tregs with activated donor B cells. Because the study included only a small number of patients, the results must be confirmed in larger populations and under other immunosuppression protocols. Although technical replication error seemed to be minimal, the question of biological reproducibility was not addressed directly.

Via the germline V gene (reference sequence), CDR1 is GTSNPN and CDR2 SVGIG. Spanning cysteine to phenylalanine, the CDR3 consists of 15 amino acids. Left in the record is the CDR3 DNA by itself, 45 bases read in frame from the first base. For this chain, trimming is 0 bases at the V end and 3 bases at the J end, and the number of junction bases without a gene match is 7. Unstimulated Tregs (CD4+CD25+CD127-), CD4+ non-Tregs (CD4+CD25-), CD4 and CD8 cells were FACS-sorted from thawed PBMCs. Healthy control blood was obtained either as purchased buffy coats or from healthy volunteers. Healthy control blood was separated into PBMCs by Ficoll density gradient and cryopreserved, and patient PBMCs were collected both before and after transplant. About this clone itself: Its antigen remains unidentified. No per-base quality is available; no much larger clone lies one base away.

For TCRbeta CDR3 sequencing, genomic DNA from the sorted cells was extracted using the QIAGEN DNeasy Blood and Tissue Kit. High-throughput TCRbeta CDR3 sequencing, which included PCR amplification with bias correction and internal controls, was done commercially through immunoSEQ. For the original study's pipeline: A unique productive TCRbeta sequence was defined by the CDR3 nucleotide sequence when primers matched, and otherwise by the CDR3 amino acid sequence together with the Vbeta and Jbeta genes. Sorting error was corrected by removing sequences shared between sorted populations at a frequency ratio of 2:1 or less, and the remaining shared sequences were assigned to the higher population. Sequences were defined as donor-reactive when expanded at least 5-fold in CFSE-low cells versus unstimulated cells and present at a frequency of at least 0.01% in CFSE-low cells. Repertoire divergence was quantified by Jensen-Shannon divergence using the top 100 TCRbeta sequences ranked by frequency. For samples with multiple sequencing runs, sorting error was corrected in each run separately before the runs were combined. TCRdb stores this immuneACCESS table with in-frame sequences only. Part of the clones is absent; in the studies checked, under half of the shortfall reflects unresolved V genes, and no reason is known for the rest. V and J calls and clone size come straight from that table; D and trimming were deduced from the DNA. The sample table contains under 100,000 clones; only one count was recorded for around 90% of them. 4.7% of the sample belongs to the ten largest clones.

The chain is made from TRBV30 and TRBJ1-1, and 7 junctional nucleotides match TRBD1. This clonotype was obtained from a human donor in good health. Sequencing was carried out using CD8+ T cells from blood. The bases are TGTGCCTGGAGTGTACGGGTAGGGGGCCACACTGAAGCTTTCTTT. Translated, it gives CAWSVRVGGHTEAFF.